Shown below are 26 T cell receptor beta chains from a single sample sequenced in a study of cytomegalovirus exposure and HLA in healthy donors. The primer mix had 60 Vbeta and 13 Jbeta primers. TCRdb's copy holds only in-frame clones and misses some; the assay was immunoSEQ multiplex PCR. The sample shows around 190,000 clones, 70% to 90% of them seen only once. The sequenced sample consisted of PBMCs. These receptors came from a young woman in good health and CMV-seronegative.

The chain carries TRBV5-8 and TRBJ2-5; 8 positions match TRBD1. Germline CDR1 SGHTS, CDR2 YDEGEE. V lost 4 bases to trimming and J lost 5 bases; unmatched junction nucleotides: 4. The CDR3 loop spans 13 amino acids. The CDR3 bases are TGTGCCAGCAGCCGGGACAGGATGGAGACCCAGTACTTC. Residues: CASSRDRMETQYF.

The rearrangement uses TRBV29-1 and TRBJ2-1; tentatively, D is TRBD1 (6 bases). Germline values: CDR1 SQVTM, CDR2 ANQGSEA. The CDR3 length is 15 residues. V lost 6 bases and J lost 5, with 20 bases in between. The DNA of the CDR3 is TGCAGCGTCGCCCTCGGACAGCTCCCACACAATGAGCAGTTCTTC. The encoded protein is CSVALGQLPHNEQFF.

This sequence joins TRBV4-3 and TRBJ2-7; TRBD1 agrees at 7 bases. The CDR3 has 13 residues. Trimming at V came to 0 bases and at J to 11 bases, leaving 7 bases not matched to a gene. Germline values: CDR1 LGHNA, CDR2 YSLEER. The CDR3 nucleotides read TGCGCCAGCAGCCAAGATCGGGACAGCAATAAGTACTTC. The encoded protein is CASSQDRDSNKYF.

The rearrangement links TRBV27 to TRBJ1-2; 8 nucleotides agree with TRBD1. CDR1 is MNHEY, CDR2 SMNVEV, per germline (reference sequence). Trimming cost V 5 bases and J 4 bases; bases outside gene matches: 6. There are 14 residues in the CDR3. In nucleotides, the CDR3 is TGTGCCAGCAGTCCGCGGACAGGGACCTATGGCTACACCTTC. It is translated as CASSPRTGTYGYTF.

J is TRBJ2-3 and V is TRBV10-3, with TRBD1 identical over 7 bases. V shed 2 bases, J shed 0 bases, and the junction held 5 bases outside the gene matches. The V gene's germline CDR1 is ENHRY and CDR2 SYGVKD. The CDR3 sequence is 16 residues long. CDR3 residues: CAISEILGGSTDTQYF. CDR3 sequence (DNA): TGTGCCATCAGTGAGATTCTAGGGGGCAGCACAGATACGCAGTATTTT.

CDR3 in DNA: TGTGCCAGCAGGTCGACAGGGGGAGAGAACACTGAAGCTTTCTTT. It encodes CASRSTGGENTEAFF. The gene calls are TRBV11-2 and TRBJ1-1, with TRBD1 matching over 9 bases. V trimming: 6 bases; J trimming: 1 base; junction bases outside the gene matches: 6. From germline, CDR1 is SGHAT and CDR2 FQNNGV. The CDR3 is 15 residues long.

This sequence joins TRBV27 and TRBJ1-2, with 9 nucleotides matching TRBD1. V shed 5 bases and J 4 bases; nucleotides not matched to a gene: 8. Germline CDR1 MNHEY, CDR2 SMNVEV (reference sequence). The CDR3 loop spans 15 amino acids. CDR3 amino acids: CASSLYLTGGYGYTF. CDR3 sequence (DNA): TGTGCCAGCAGTCTCTACTTGACAGGGGGCTATGGCTACACCTTC.

The CDR3 loop reads CASSLVAGGANVLTF. The CDR3 DNA reads TGTGCCAGCAGCTTAGTTGCGGGGGGGGCCAACGTCCTGACTTTC. V usage is TRBV11-3 and J usage is TRBJ2-6; tentative D call: TRBD2 (6 bases). Germline CDR1 and CDR2: SGHNT and YENEEA. The length of the CDR3 is 15 residues. V lost 1 base and J 4 bases, leaving 8 bases between the germline ends.

V and J are TRBV6-4 and TRBJ2-1; 8 bases line up with TRBD2. Germline trimming cut 6 bases from V and 6 bases from J; bases unmatched to any gene: 7. Per the germline V gene, CDR1 is MRHNA and CDR2 is SNTAGT. The CDR3 runs 14 residues. Here the CDR3 reads CASSSSSGSNEQFF. CDR3 sequence (DNA): TGTGCCAGCAGCTCCTCTAGCGGGTCCAATGAGCAGTTCTTC.

The chain couples TRBV5-1 to TRBJ2-3, with 8 bases lining up with TRBD2. V lost 4 bases and J lost 6; bases outside the gene matches: 7. CDR1 and CDR2 from the germline V gene are SGHRS and YFSETQ. The CDR3 runs 14 residues. CDR3 DNA: TGCGCCAGCAGCCTCCGGGGGGGCGGCGATACGCAGTATTTT. Translated: CASSLRGGGDTQYF.

Here the CDR3 DNA reads TGTGCCAGCAGCTGGACAGGGGTGGGGGCGACCTTC. Encoded protein: CASSWTGVGATF. The chain carries TRBV6-5 and TRBJ1-2; TRBD1 aligns across 9 bases. Germline lookup yields CDR1 MNHEY and CDR2 SVGAGI. Losses at the gene ends were 6 bases for V and 14 bases for J; bases not matched to a gene: 10. The CDR3 is 12 amino acids.

The chain links TRBV5-1 to TRBJ2-3, with D possibly matching TRBD2 (6 bases). CDR3 size: 15 residues. V shed 4 bases and J shed 6 bases, with 18 bases lying between them. Germline V gives CDR1 SGHRS, CDR2 YFSETQ. Here the CDR3 reads CASSETSGVSDTQYF. CDR3 coding DNA: TGCGCCAGCAGCGAGACTAGTGGTGTTAGTGATACGCAGTATTTT.

This sequence joins TRBV5-4 and TRBJ2-3; possibly TRBD2 for D (7 bases). The length of the CDR3 is 13 residues. Germline V gene sequence: CDR1 SGHNT, CDR2 YYREEE (reference sequence). V lost 4 bases and J lost 6, with 12 bases in between. CDR3 loop: CASSGGAEDTQYF. The CDR3 bases are TGTGCCAGCAGCGGGGGGGCCGAGGATACGCAGTATTTT.

This rearrangement joins TRBV27 to TRBJ1-4; 11 bases agree with TRBD1. The CDR3 length is 14 residues. CDR1 MNHEY and CDR2 SMNVEV come from the germline V gene (reference sequence). V was pared by 4 bases and J by 12 bases, with 7 bases of the junction left unmatched. The CDR3 bases are TGTGCCAGCAGTTACCGGGGACAGGGGGGAGAACTGTTTTTT. Translated, it gives CASSYRGQGGELFF.

The chain couples TRBV4-3 to TRBJ2-1; TRBD2 is a possible D gene (6 bases). This CDR3 has 15 residues. V was shortened by 0 bases and J by 3 bases, with 9 bases between the two germline ends. From germline, CDR1 is LGHNA and CDR2 YSLEER. The CDR3 reads CASSQDKGLYNEQFF. The CDR3 coding sequence is TGCGCCAGCAGCCAAGATAAGGGACTCTACAATGAGCAGTTCTTC.

The CDR3 region has the DNA TGTGCCAGTAGTATAGGCCCGACAGGCGTGGGGGCTTTCTTT. Residues: CASSIGPTGVGAFF. J is TRBJ1-1 and V is TRBV19; D possibly corresponds to TRBD1 (6 bases). Germline CDR1 and CDR2: LNHDA and SQIVND (reference sequence). V lost 1 base, J lost 11 bases, and 17 bases lay in between. The CDR3 spans 14 residues.

The chain carries TRBV10-2 and TRBJ1-1; D uncertain. The length of the CDR3 is 13 residues. Trimming removed 4 bases from V and 4 bases from J, with 10 bases in between. Looked up from germline, CDR1 is WSHSY and CDR2 is SAAADI. The CDR3 loop reads CASSVGGSTEAFF. CDR3 in DNA: TGCGCCAGCAGTGTGGGCGGGTCCACTGAAGCTTTCTTT.

The genes are TRBV5-1 and TRBJ2-3, with 13 bases that match TRBD2. V trimming: 4 bases; J trimming: 1 base; junction bases outside the gene matches: 3. In germline, CDR1 is SGHRS, CDR2 YFSETQ. The CDR3 spans 16 residues. CDR3 in amino acids: CASSAGLAGGTDTQYF. The CDR3 DNA reads TGCGCCAGCAGCGCCGGACTAGCGGGGGGCACAGATACGCAGTATTTT.

The chain links TRBV5-6 to TRBJ1-6, with D possibly being TRBD1 (5 bases). V lost 3 bases and J lost 4, with 14 bases in between. This CDR3 is built from 16 residues. Germline CDR1 SGHDT, CDR2 YYEEEE. The CDR3 bases are TGTGCCAGCAGCTCCTCAATGGGGGGATATAATTCACCCCTCCACTTT. Translation gives CASSSSMGGYNSPLHF.

Concerning this clone: Other DNA sequences in this sample translate to the same CDR3. The chain has TRBV5-1 and TRBJ2-4, with TRBD2 matching over 9 bases. CDR1 SGHRS and CDR2 YFSETQ come from the germline V gene. V was pared by 2 bases and J by 9 bases, with 12 bases of the junction left unmatched. The CDR3 is 16 amino acids. The chain's CDR3 is CASSFTGAGGQGIQYF. CDR3 sequence (DNA): TGCGCCAGCAGCTTTACGGGAGCGGGGGGCCAAGGCATTCAGTACTTC.

The chain has TRBV18 and TRBJ1-2, with 7 bases that match TRBD1. Per the germline V gene, CDR1 is KGHSH and CDR2 is LQKENI. J lost 3 bases, V lost 2 bases, and 9 bases had no gene match. The CDR3 runs 16 residues. The CDR3 DNA reads TGTGCCAGCTCACCAGATCGACAGGGATCTTACTATGGCTACACCTTC. Translating gives CASSPDRQGSYYGYTF.

The chain has TRBV4-1 and TRBJ2-3; D not resolved. V lost 4 bases and J 8 bases, leaving 10 bases between the germline ends. The CDR3 extends over 12 amino acids. CDR1 is MGHRA, CDR2 YSYEKL, per germline. The chain's CDR3 is CASSPMRSTQYF. The CDR3 nucleotides are TGCGCCAGCAGCCCCATGAGGAGTACGCAGTATTTT.

The chain couples TRBV5-1 to TRBJ2-2, with D uncertain. V was trimmed by 4 bases and J by 0 bases, leaving 13 bases between them. CDR3 length: 16 residues. Germline CDR1 SGHRS, CDR2 YFSETQ. The CDR3 nucleotides are TGCGCCAGCAGCGCCCCTTCACAAGCGAACACCGGGGAGCTGTTTTTT. Translating gives CASSAPSQANTGELFF. The entire variable domain, with the rest obtained from reference TRBV5-1 and TRBJ2-2, is as follows: KAGVTQTPRYLIKTRGQQVTLSCSPISGHRSVSWYQQTPGQGLQFLFEYFSETQRNKGNFPGRFSGRQFSNSRSEMNVSTLELGDSALYLCASSAPSQANTGELFFGEGSRLTVL.

This clone appeared a few times. This chain connects TRBV27 to TRBJ2-1, with 10 bases lining up with TRBD2. Germline trimming cut 6 bases from V and 7 bases from J; bases unmatched to any gene: 9. The germline gives CDR1 MNHEY, CDR2 SMNVEV (reference sequence). This CDR3 has 15 residues. In nucleotides, the CDR3 is TGTGCCAGCAGCACCTTAGCGGGAGGTAAGAATGAGCAGTTCTTC. Translated, it gives CASSTLAGGKNEQFF.

The chain couples TRBV2 to TRBJ1-1; D is perhaps TRBD1 (5 bases). The CDR3 is 14 amino acids. Germline assignment: CDR1 SNHLY and CDR2 FYNNEI. V shed 5 bases and J shed 0 bases, with 10 bases lying between them. CDR3 sequence reads: CASSLLGVNTEAFF. CDR3 coding DNA: TGTGCCAGCAGTCTCCTAGGGGTGAACACTGAAGCTTTCTTT.

The V gene is TRBV7-2, the J gene TRBJ1-6, with 9 bases lining up with TRBD1. V lost 6 bases and J lost 1; bases outside the gene matches: 4. CDR1 is SGHTA and CDR2 is FQGNSA in the germline V gene. This CDR3 has 16 amino acids. The CDR3 sequence: CASRDRGGSYNSPLHF. DNA for the CDR3: TGTGCCAGCAGAGACAGGGGGGGTTCCTATAATTCACCCCTCCACTTT.